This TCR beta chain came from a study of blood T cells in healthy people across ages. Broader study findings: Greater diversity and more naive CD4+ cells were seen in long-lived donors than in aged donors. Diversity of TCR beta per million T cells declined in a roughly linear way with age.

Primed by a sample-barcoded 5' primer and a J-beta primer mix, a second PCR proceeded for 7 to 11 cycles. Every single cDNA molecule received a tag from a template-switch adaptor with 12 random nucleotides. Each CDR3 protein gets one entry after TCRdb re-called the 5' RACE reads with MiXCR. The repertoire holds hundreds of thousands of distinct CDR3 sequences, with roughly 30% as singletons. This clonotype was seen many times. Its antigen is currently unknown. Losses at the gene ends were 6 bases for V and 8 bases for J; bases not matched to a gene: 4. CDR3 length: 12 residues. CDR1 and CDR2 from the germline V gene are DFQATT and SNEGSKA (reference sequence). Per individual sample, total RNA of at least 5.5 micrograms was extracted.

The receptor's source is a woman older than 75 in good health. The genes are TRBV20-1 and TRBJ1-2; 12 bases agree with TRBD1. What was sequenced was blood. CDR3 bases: TGCAGTGCCGGGGGGACAGGGGGCGGCTACACCTTC. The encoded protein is CSAGGTGGGYTF.